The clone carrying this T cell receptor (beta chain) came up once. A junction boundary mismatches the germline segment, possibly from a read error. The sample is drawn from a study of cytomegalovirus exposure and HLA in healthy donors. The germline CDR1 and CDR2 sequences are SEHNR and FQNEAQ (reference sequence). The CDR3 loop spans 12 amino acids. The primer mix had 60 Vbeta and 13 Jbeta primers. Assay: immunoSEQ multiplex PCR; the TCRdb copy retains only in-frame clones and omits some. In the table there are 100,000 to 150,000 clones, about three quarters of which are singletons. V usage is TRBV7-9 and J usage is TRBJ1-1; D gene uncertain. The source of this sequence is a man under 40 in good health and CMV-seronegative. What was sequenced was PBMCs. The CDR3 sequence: CSSTLLNTEAFF. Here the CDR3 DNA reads TGTTCCAGCACCCTGTTAAACACTGAAGCTTTCTTT. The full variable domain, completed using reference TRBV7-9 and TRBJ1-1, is DTGVSQNPRHKITKRGQNVTFRCDPISEHNRLYWYRQTLGQGPEFLTYFQNEAQLEKSRLLSDRFSAERPKGSFSTLEIQRTEQGDSAMYLCSSTLLNTEAFFGQGTRLTVV.